Listed below are T cell receptor beta chains from one sample, sequenced in a study of T-cell reconstitution after alpha-beta-depleted transplantation in children. TCRdb reprocessed the PCR reads with MiXCR, giving one entry per CDR3 protein. Of about 610,000 distinct CDR3 sequences in the sample, over 9.5% were seen once. The sample consisted of PBMCs from the stem cell graft donor, taken from the stem cell graft. The receptors derive from a human donor who donated a stem cell graft to a child with acute myeloid leukemia. CDR3s include the opening cysteine and the closing phenylalanine or tryptophan. D genes are given only for firm matches. Size tells how often a clone was seen (once, few, many) or the class of an expanded clone, and some rows leave it out.

d_call j_call v_call clone_size cdr3_aa cdr3_nt
. TRBJ2-7 TRBV21-1 . CASSKVPQGKPSGYEQYF TGTGCCAGCAGCAAAGTACCGCAGGGAAAGCCCAGTGGCTACGAGCAGTACTTC
TRBD1 TRBJ2-2 TRBV24-1 few CAISQTGSTGELFF TGTGCCATCTCGCAGACAGGGTCCACCGGGGAGCTGTTTTTT
. TRBJ2-7 TRBV10-3 . CATGGTARTDEQYF TGTGCCACGGGGGGGACAGCCCGTACCGACGAGCAGTACTTC
TRBD2 TRBJ2-1 TRBV28 many CASSLRLAGGVNEQFF TGTGCCAGCAGTTTACGGCTAGCGGGAGGAGTCAATGAGCAGTTCTTC
TRBD2 TRBJ2-2 TRBV29-1 . CSTTGLAGNTGELFF TGCAGCACAACAGGGTTAGCGGGAAACACCGGGGAGCTGTTTTTT
TRBD1 TRBJ1-2 TRBV7-9 many CASSFTGTGLYGYTF TGTGCCAGCAGTTTCACCGGGACAGGGCTATATGGCTACACCTTC
. TRBJ1-2 TRBV21-1 . CASSAPGTGNYGYTF TGTGCCAGCAGCGCCCCCGGGACAGGGAACTATGGCTACACCTTC
. TRBJ2-3 TRBV12-3/TRBV12-4 many CASSLQTDTQYF TGTGCCAGCAGTTTACAGACAGATACGCAGTATTTT
TRBD1 TRBJ2-1 TRBV20-1 few CSARSIQGGQFF TGCAGTGCTAGATCTATACAGGGGGGGCAGTTCTTC
. TRBJ1-1 TRBV2 . CASMERTMNTEAFF TGTGCCAGCATGGAGCGCACCATGAACACTGAAGCTTTCTTT
TRBD1 TRBJ2-1 TRBV7-9 . CASSDGTGTVIYNEQFF TGTGCCAGCAGCGATGGAACCGGGACAGTTATATACAATGAGCAGTTCTTC
. TRBJ2-3 TRBV4-2 few CASSQESGGLYTDTQYF TGTGCCAGCAGCCAAGAGTCAGGCGGGCTATACACAGATACGCAGTATTTT
. TRBJ2-1 TRBV20-1 . CSAFGGLSYNEQFF TGCAGTGCTTTCGGCGGGCTCTCCTACAATGAGCAGTTCTTC
. TRBJ2-3 TRBV12-5 few CASGPGQSPSTDTQYF TGTGCTAGTGGCCCCGGACAGTCACCTAGCACAGATACGCAGTATTTT
. TRBJ2-5 TRBV20-1 many CSARWGGKGAGETQYF TGCAGTGCTAGATGGGGGGGAAAGGGGGCAGGAGAGACCCAGTACTTC
. TRBJ2-1 TRBV7-2 many CASSLYSGSSYNEQFF TGTGCCAGCAGCTTGTATAGCGGTTCGTCCTACAATGAGCAGTTCTTC
. TRBJ2-1 TRBV7-2 . CASSAYRDINEQFF TGTGCCAGCAGCGCCTACCGGGACATAAATGAGCAGTTCTTC
TRBD1 TRBJ2-7 TRBV9 few CASSAQTGTGEQYF TGTGCCAGCAGCGCACAGACAGGGACGGGCGAGCAGTACTTC
. TRBJ2-1 TRBV9 few CASSVGWNPSYNEQFF TGTGCCAGCAGCGTAGGGTGGAACCCCTCCTACAATGAGCAGTTCTTC
TRBD2 TRBJ2-7 TRBV3-1 many CASSSPSGRHYEQYF TGTGCCAGCAGCTCGCCTAGCGGGAGGCACTACGAGCAGTACTTC
TRBD1 TRBJ2-1 TRBV4-3 many CASSESLSGETGGLKQFF TGCGCCAGCAGCGAATCTTTGAGTGGGGAGACAGGGGGGTTAAAGCAGTTCTTC
. TRBJ1-4 TRBV29-1 many CSVGGPVTNEKLFF TGCAGCGTAGGCGGTCCGGTAACTAATGAAAAACTGTTTTTT
. TRBJ2-7 TRBV3-1 many CASSQKPGGGSEQYF TGTGCCAGCAGCCAAAAACCAGGAGGGGGCTCCGAGCAGTACTTC
TRBD1 TRBJ2-7 TRBV3-1 few CASSQTGQGLAYEQYF TGTGCCAGCAGCCAAACCGGACAGGGCCTAGCCTACGAGCAGTACTTC
TRBD1 TRBJ2-7 TRBV6-2/TRBV6-3 . CASSLDRVFYEQYF TGTGCCAGCAGTCTCGACAGGGTTTTTTACGAGCAGTACTTC
TRBD1 TRBJ2-5 TRBV10-3 . CATGTGETQYF TGTGCCACCGGGACAGGAGAGACCCAGTACTTC
. TRBJ1-6 TRBV5-1 many CASSVTRGSYNSPLHF TGCGCCAGCAGCGTGACTCGGGGCTCCTATAATTCACCCCTCCACTTT
TRBD2 TRBJ2-1 TRBV7-2 many CASSLGSGRNNEQFF TGTGCCAGCAGCTTAGGTAGCGGGCGGAACAATGAGCAGTTCTTC
. TRBJ1-6 TRBV7-8 . CASSWGDREGSPLHF TGTGCCAGCAGTTGGGGTGATAGAGAAGGATCACCCCTCCACTTT
TRBD2 TRBJ2-1 TRBV5-1 few CASSSGTSGSHEQFF TGCGCCAGCAGCAGCGGGACTAGCGGGAGCCATGAGCAGTTCTTC
TRBD1 TRBJ1-5 TRBV25-1 many CASSGQGVQPQHF TGTGCCAGCAGCGGACAGGGGGTGCAGCCCCAGCATTTT
. TRBJ2-2 TRBV4-2 few CASSQEPANTGELFF TGTGCCAGCAGCCAAGAACCTGCGAACACCGGGGAGCTGTTTTTT
. TRBJ1-1 TRBV7-9 many CASSLEGETEAFF TGTGCCAGCAGCTTAGAGGGTGAAACTGAAGCTTTCTTT
TRBD2 TRBJ2-1 TRBV6-2/TRBV6-3 . CASSYRPGGYNEQFF TGTGCCAGCAGTTACCGTCCGGGGGGGTACAATGAGCAGTTCTTC
. TRBJ2-2 TRBV6-5 many CASEDTGELFF TGTGCCAGTGAGGACACCGGGGAGCTGTTTTTT
. TRBJ2-3 TRBV29-1 . CSTQDTSTDTQYF TGCAGCACCCAGGATACTAGCACAGATACGCAGTATTTT
TRBD2 TRBJ2-3 TRBV29-1 . CSGWTSGDASTDTQYF TGCAGCGGATGGACTAGCGGAGACGCTAGCACAGATACGCAGTATTTT
. TRBJ2-5 TRBV18 few CASSQVGQSSETQYF TGTGCCAGCTCACAAGTCGGACAGTCGTCAGAGACCCAGTACTTC
. TRBJ2-1 TRBV7-4 . CASSPDGPDMYNEQFF TGTGCCAGCAGCCCCGACGGGCCAGACATGTACAATGAGCAGTTCTTC
. TRBJ2-7 TRBV6-2/TRBV6-3 . CASSLPGGAYSEQYF TGTGCCAGCTCCCTTCCCGGGGGAGCGTATTCCGAGCAGTACTTC
TRBD2 TRBJ2-7 TRBV18 many CASSSLAGESEQYF TGTGCCAGCAGTTCACTAGCGGGAGAAAGCGAGCAGTACTTC
TRBD2 TRBJ2-3 TRBV5-6 few CASSLVGGSGTDTQYF TGTGCCAGCAGCTTGGTTGGCGGGAGCGGCACAGATACGCAGTATTTT
. TRBJ1-1 TRBV6-2/TRBV6-3 . CASLEGENTEAFF TGTGCCAGCCTAGAGGGGGAAAACACTGAAGCTTTCTTT
TRBD1 TRBJ2-7 TRBV6-2/TRBV6-3 few CASRESTGAREQYF TGTGCCAGCAGGGAATCCACAGGGGCTCGGGAGCAGTACTTC
TRBD1 TRBJ2-7 TRBV20-1 . CSATGQAYEQYF TGCAGTGCTACGGGACAGGCCTACGAGCAGTACTTC
. TRBJ2-3 TRBV5-1 many CASSLGAQADTQYF TGCGCCAGCAGCTTGGGGGCGCAGGCAGATACGCAGTATTTT